The 17 T cell receptor beta chains listed next were all sequenced from one sample in a study of tumor and adjacent non-tumor tissue in lung cancer (dated by TCRdb to the late 2010s). Library creation used multiplex PCR. Instrument used: Illumina HiSeq 2500. Following protocols modified from ARM-PCR, the researchers constructed TCRbeta libraries through three rounds of nested PCR with primers (Table S4). The public reads were run again by TCRdb, first through fastp at Q25 and then through MiXCR, and only productive beta chains were kept. Rows are unified per CDR3 protein, each entry keeping the most common DNA and genes. The sample table lists 120,000 to 150,000 distinct CDR3 sequences, roughly 66% of them with a count of one. Of the sample, roughly 20% is held by the ten largest clones. RNA was extracted from bulk unsorted tissue and checked for quality with a NanoDrop ND-1000 and an Agilent 2100.

The specimen sequenced was lung tumor tissue. These receptors all come from a man aged 60 to 69 with small cell lung cancer.

The chain links TRBV4-1 to TRBJ2-5, with TRBD2 identical over 11 bases. Germline CDR1 is MGHRA and CDR2 is YSYEKL. This CDR3 has 17 residues. Losses at the gene ends were 7 bases for V and 4 bases for J; bases not matched to a gene: 14. The chain's CDR3 is CASNPRGLAGGPETQYF. The CDR3 DNA reads TGCGCCAGCAACCCTCGAGGACTAGCGGGTGGCCCAGAGACCCAGTACTTC.

In this sample, this clonotype turned up once. The junction and the germline gene differ at one end; a read error may be behind it. This CDR3 reads CTSSLGGDSYNEQFF. The DNA for the CDR3 is TGTACCAGCAGCTTGGGTGGTGACTCCTACAATGAGCAGTTCTTC. The chain combines TRBV11-2 with TRBJ2-1; D is undetermined. Germline values: CDR1 SGHAT, CDR2 FQNNGV. CDR3 length: 15 amino acids.

The chain joins TRBV30 to TRBJ2-1; 8 bases agree with TRBD2. The junction had 9 bases not matched to a gene; V was cut back by 2 bases and J by 6 bases. Germline V gene data show CDR1 as GTSNPN and CDR2 as SVGIG (reference sequence). There are 15 residues in the CDR3. The CDR3, as DNA: TGTGCCTGGAGTTTTGGGACTAGTGTATGCAATGAGCAGTTCTTC. Its translation is CAWSFGTSVCNEQFF.

On this clonotype itself: At one boundary the junction diverges from the germline segment, which might be a read error. The chain is built from TRBV12-3 or TRBV12-4 and TRBJ2-2, with D tentatively TRBD2 (5 bases). The CDR3 has 13 amino acids. CDR3 residues: CVSSRRETGELFF. The CDR3 nucleotides read TGTGTCAGCAGTCGCCGGGAAACCGGGGAGCTGTTTTTT.

Worth noting for this clonotype: The conserved phenylalanine or tryptophan is not found at the CDR3 terminus, so this likely reflects a read error. The J gene is TRBJ2-7, the V gene TRBV29-1; 10 nucleotides align to TRBD1. Germline V gives CDR1 SQVTM, CDR2 ANQGSEA. V lost 6 bases, J lost 7 bases, and 12 bases stayed unmatched. The CDR3 spans 14 residues. The CDR3 here is CSVGGGQGVWEQYL. In DNA, the CDR3 is TGCAGCGTCGGGGGCGGACAGGGGGTTTGGGAGCAGTACTTG.

This clonotype appeared once. One end of the junction does not line up with germline, which may come from a read error. This chain connects TRBV11-2 to TRBJ1-4, with TRBD1 matching over 7 bases. The CDR3 totals 13 residues. The V gene's germline CDR1 is SGHAT and CDR2 FQNNGV. CDR3 in DNA: TGTGCCAGCAGTTACAGGGGACTGGGGAAACTGTTATTT. It translates to CASSYRGLGKLLF.

This clonotype was observed many times. The chain couples TRBV11-3 to TRBJ2-3; 8 bases align to TRBD2. V trimming: 1 base; J trimming: 5 bases; junction bases outside the gene matches: 2. In germline, CDR1 is SGHNT, CDR2 YENEEA. This CDR3 is 14 amino acids long. The CDR3 region has the DNA TGTGCCAGCAGCTTAGCGGGAGGGGGAGATACGCAGTATTTT. It codes for CASSLAGGGDTQYF.

To note about this clonotype: Since the CDR3 does not end with the conserved phenylalanine or tryptophan, this likely comes from a read error. CDR3 in amino acids: CVSSLDNSGANVLTL. The CDR3 DNA reads TGTGTCAGCAGCTTAGACAATTCCGGGGCCAACGTCCTGACTCTC. The rearrangement links TRBV5-6 to TRBJ2-6; D not certain. CDR3 length: 15 residues. CDR1 is SGHDT and CDR2 is YYEEEE in the germline V gene.

This clonotype was seen ten or more times. This chain's CDR3 is CASTGGPSSYNSPLHF. CDR3 DNA: TGTGCCAGCACGGGGGGACCTAGCTCCTATAATTCACCCCTCCACTTT. This sequence joins TRBV6-5 and TRBJ1-6, with a possible D match to TRBD1 (5 bases). Germline CDR1 MNHEY, CDR2 SVGAGI. The CDR3 is 16 amino acids. V was clipped by 7 bases and J by 0 bases, with 13 bases between them.

The chain recombines TRBV12-3 or TRBV12-4 with TRBJ2-6; TRBD1 matches at 7 bases. The CDR3 has 19 amino acids. Unmatched junction bases numbered 14, after V lost 6 bases and J lost 0 bases. Here the CDR3 reads CASSVPQGLARSGANVLTF. CDR3 in DNA: TGTGCCAGCAGCGTACCACAGGGGTTAGCACGCTCTGGGGCCAACGTCCTGACTTTC.

This clonotype came up a few times. The V call is TRBV20-1, the J call TRBJ2-2, with 8 bases that match TRBD2. CDR3 length: 17 amino acids. Trimming took 0 bases from V and 6 from J; bases not matched to a gene: 12. The germline V gene encodes CDR1 DFQATT and CDR2 SNEGSKA (reference sequence). CDR3 sequence reads: CSARDLLAGPWSGELFF. The CDR3 coding sequence is TGCAGTGCTAGAGATCTGCTAGCGGGCCCGTGGTCCGGGGAGCTGTTTTTT.

This clonotype was counted a single time. The genes are TRBV5-1 and TRBJ2-7; 9 bases align to TRBD1. The CDR3 contains 15 residues. CDR1 and CDR2 (germline): SGHRS, YFSETQ. V dropped 1 base and J dropped 6; count of bases not matched to a gene: 8. The CDR3 protein is CASSLYLGQGSEQYF. The CDR3 DNA follows: TGCGCCAGCAGCTTGTACTTGGGACAGGGATCCGAGCAGTACTTC.

With respect to this clonotype: Being one base from a much bigger clone, this may be a read error. V and J are TRBV12-5 and TRBJ2-1; D remains ambiguous. Germline V gene lookup returns CDR1 LGHNT and CDR2 FRNRAP. The CDR3 runs to 13 residues. Trimming stripped 2 bases from V and 12 bases from J, with 14 bases between. The CDR3 loop is CASGLIHGLWQFF. The CDR3 DNA sequence: TGTGCTAGTGGTTTGATCCACGGTCTTTGGCAGTTCTTC.

The chain couples TRBV19 to TRBJ2-5; possibly TRBD2 for D (5 bases). The V and J ends lost 1 base and 5 bases respectively, with 11 bases between them. The CDR3 spans 14 residues. CDR1 is LNHDA and CDR2 is SQIVND in the germline V gene (reference sequence). The CDR3 is CASSIGGVLETQYF. CDR3 nucleotide sequence: TGTGCCAGTAGTATAGGGGGAGTCCTGGAGACCCAGTACTTC.

Details on this clonotype: This sequence may be a read error, since a much larger clone differs from it by one base. The V call is TRBV20-1, the J call TRBJ2-6; possible D gene TRBD2, 6 bases. CDR1 is DFQATT and CDR2 is SNEGSKA in the germline V gene (reference sequence). V lost 1 base, J lost 6 bases, and 10 bases lay in between. CDR3 size: 14 residues. CDR3 amino acids: CSARAGEEANVLTF. CDR3 nucleotides: TGCAGTGCTAGAGCGGGGGAGGAGGCCAACGTCCTGACTTTC.

As regards this clonotype: Here the CDR3 omits its conserved ending phenylalanine or tryptophan, so a read error is the likely source. The chain has TRBV11-2 and TRBJ2-7; D may be TRBD1 or TRBD2 (5 bases each). CDR3 length equals 14 residues. The germline gives CDR1 SGHAT, CDR2 FQNNGV. The CDR3, as DNA: TGTGCCAGCAGCTTAGGAGGGACCGCCTATGAGCAGTACCTC. It specifies CASSLGGTAYEQYL.

Notes on this clonotype: Germline is not matched at one junction end, which may reflect a read error. The chain has TRBV20-1 and TRBJ2-1; 7 nucleotides align to TRBD2. Germline assignment: CDR1 DFQATT and CDR2 SNEGSKA (reference sequence). The CDR3 consists of 15 residues. The CDR3 DNA sequence: TGCAGTGCTAACGGGAGGATAGGTACCTACAATGAGGAGTTCTTC. Its translation: CSANGRIGTYNEEFF.